These T cell receptor beta chains were read from a single sample in a study of blood T cell repertoires in COVID-19. TCRdb's table, derived via immunoSEQ multiplex PCR, lists solely in-frame clones and lacks some. Of fewer than 75,000 clones listed, roughly three quarters are singletons. Sequencing was done on a sample of peripheral blood. The receptor set was obtained from a man in his 60s with acute or convalescent COVID-19. The CDR3 runs from the conserved cysteine through the conserved F or W. A D gene is named only where the DNA matches it firmly. The size entry is marked missing in some rows and otherwise reads once, few, many or a size class.

>NA|TRBV27|TRBJ1-5|NA
CASSFSGGGQPQHF
TGTGCCAGCAGCTTTTCGGGGGGCGGTCAGCCCCAGCATTTT
>NA|TRBV5-1|TRBJ1-5|NA
CASSSQGNQPQHF
TGCGCCAGCAGCTCTCAGGGCAATCAGCCCCAGCATTTT
>NA|TRBV11-2|TRBJ2-7|TRBD2
CASSRSGLAVSSYEQYF
TGTGCCAGCAGCCGATCCGGGCTAGCGGTGAGCTCCTACGAGCAGTACTTC
>NA|TRBV29-1|TRBJ1-2|NA
CSVDRVGGIDGYTF
TGCAGCGTTGATAGGGTCGGGGGGATCGATGGCTACACCTTC
>NA|TRBV13|TRBJ1-6|TRBD1
CASSSSRTGGLNSPLHF
TGTGCCAGCAGCTCCTCCCGGACAGGGGGCTTGAATTCACCCCTCCACTTT
>few|TRBV12-5|TRBJ2-5|TRBD2
CASEGLAGSETQYF
TGTGCTAGTGAGGGACTAGCGGGATCAGAGACCCAGTACTTC
>NA|TRBV13|TRBJ2-3|NA
CASSPRGGHPNTQYF
TGTGCCAGCAGCCCTAGGGGGGGTCACCCCAATACGCAGTATTTT
>NA|TRBV5-6|TRBJ1-1|NA
CASSLGGGTTEAFF
TGTGCCAGCAGTCTAGGGGGGGGCACCACTGAAGCTTTCTTT
>NA|TRBV5-1|TRBJ2-3|TRBD1
CASSPATGTDTQYF
TGCGCCAGCAGCCCTGCGACAGGGACAGATACGCAGTATTTT
>NA|TRBV6-5|TRBJ2-2|NA
CASRATRAGELFF
TGTGCCAGCAGGGCAACTAGGGCCGGGGAGCTGTTTTTT
>NA|TRBV19|TRBJ1-5|TRBD1
CASSRQGDQPQHF
TGTGCCAGTAGCCGACAGGGGGATCAGCCCCAGCATTTT
>NA|TRBV7-8|TRBJ1-2|NA
CASSLASGTAVHGYTF
TGTGCCAGCAGCTTAGCGTCCGGTACCGCGGTCCATGGCTACACCTTC
>once|TRBV21-1|TRBJ2-6|NA
CASSKRDSLFSGANVLTF
TGTGCCAGCAGCAAGAGGGACAGTCTCTTCTCTGGGGCCAACGTCCTGACTTTC
>NA|TRBV7-2|TRBJ1-3|NA
CASSSSSGNTIYF
TGTGCCAGCAGTTCCAGCTCTGGAAACACCATATATTTT
>few|TRBV18|TRBJ1-2|NA
CASSPTPPGPGDYGYTF
TGTGCCAGCTCGCCAACCCCGCCAGGCCCGGGGGACTATGGCTACACCTTC
>NA|TRBV9|TRBJ2-1|TRBD2
CASSVGRNTYNEQFF
TGTGCCAGCAGCGTCGGGAGGAACACCTACAATGAGCAGTTCTTC
>NA|TRBV6-5|TRBJ1-2|TRBD1
CASSRDRAGYGYTF
TGTGCCAGCAGCAGGGACAGGGCGGGCTATGGCTACACCTTC
>NA|TRBV7-2|TRBJ2-1|TRBD2
CASSMGTSSYNEQFF
TGTGCCAGCAGCATGGGGACTAGCTCCTACAATGAGCAGTTCTTC
>NA|TRBV5-3|TRBJ2-5|NA
CARSLEWSEGDKTGTQYF
TGTGCCAGAAGCTTGGAATGGTCTGAGGGGGACAAGACAGGGACCCAGTACTTC
>NA|TRBV7-8|TRBJ2-2|NA
CASSVPRGGTGELFF
TGTGCCAGCAGCGTCCCCAGGGGAGGGACCGGGGAGCTGTTTTTT